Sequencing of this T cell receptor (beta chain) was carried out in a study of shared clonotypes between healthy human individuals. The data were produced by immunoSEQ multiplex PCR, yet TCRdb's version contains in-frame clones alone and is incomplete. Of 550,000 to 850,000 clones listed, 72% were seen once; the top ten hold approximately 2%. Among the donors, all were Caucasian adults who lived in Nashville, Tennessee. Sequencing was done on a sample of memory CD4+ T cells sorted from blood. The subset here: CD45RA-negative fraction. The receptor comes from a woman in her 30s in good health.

In DNA, the CDR3 is TGTGCCAGCAGCTTGGTAGACAGGGCCTCCAATGAGCAGTTCTTC. Amino acid sequence: CASSLVDRASNEQFF. The rearrangement uses TRBV5-4 and TRBJ2-1; TRBD1 agrees at 7 bases. Germline V lookup: CDR1 SGHNT, CDR2 YYREEE (reference sequence). With 0 bases clipped from V and 6 bases from J, the junction kept 6 bases outside the gene matches. There are 15 residues in the CDR3.